This TCR beta chain was retrieved from a study of T cell responses to AZD1222 COVID-19 vaccine. Here immunoSEQ multiplex PCR was the method, and the copy in TCRdb shows in-frame clones only, minus some. This table has about 56,000 clones, 80% to 90% appearing once. CDR1 is SGHNT, CDR2 YYREEE, per germline (reference sequence). Trimming at V came to 5 bases and at J to 1 base, leaving 4 bases not matched to a gene. The CDR3 loop spans 15 amino acids. This material consisted of peripheral blood, taken on day 0 of AZD1222 vaccination. The chain links TRBV5-4 to TRBJ2-2; 8 nucleotides match TRBD1. The receptor was derived from an adult in good health. CDR3 sequence (DNA): TGTGCCAGCAGTTCCGGGACAGGGAACACCGGGGAGCTGTTTTTT. Protein: CASSSGTGNTGELFF.